This T cell receptor (beta chain) derives from a study of tumor-infiltrating lymphocytes in primary liver carcinoma. Study at large: Tumor lesions were T1-T3 N0M0 and spanned about 4.2 to 10 cm. Findings and limits, study-wide: A significantly higher top-250-clone fraction was recorded for tumors than for blood (p = 0.039).

This CDR3 is built from 15 residues. Germline V gene lookup returns CDR1 MGHRA and CDR2 YSYEKL. cDNA specific to TCR beta was made from around 450 ng of total RNA, with a constant-region primer employed for priming. Libraries of TCR beta came from three nested multiplex PCR rounds with slightly modified ARM-PCR. The first two PCR rounds used TRBV1-TRBV30 primers with a Cbeta primer, roughly 10 cycles each. TCRdb redid the calling of the multiplex PCR reads with MiXCR, one entry per CDR3 protein. The sample consists of a few hundred thousand distinct CDR3 sequences, almost 60% of them appearing once. RNA isolated from unsorted whole blood supplied the blood RNA, with germline DNA also extracted. Presurgery, four milliliters of peripheral blood were collected. Note on this clonotype: The antigen remains unidentified. The junction departs from germline at one end; a sequencing error may be responsible.

The gene calls are TRBV4-1 and TRBJ2-7; 9 nucleotides line up with TRBD1. The TCR was taken from a woman under 40 with primary liver carcinoma and hepatitis B virus infection. Sequenced material: peripheral blood. The CDR3 region has the DNA TGCGTCAGCAGCCCGGTTGGTGGACAGGGGTACGAGCAGTACTTC. Amino acids: CVSSPVGGQGYEQYF.